This TCR beta chain was documented in a study of regulatory T cells in long-lasting Graves disease. This sample's time point: newly diagnosed GD, antithyroid drugs for less than 3 months. Generation of the TCR library employed RNA extracted from PBMCs. An endocrinology department in Xi'an, China, recruited the patients. CDR1 is MDHEN and CDR2 is SYDVKM in the germline V gene. V was pared by 4 bases and J by 2 bases, with 7 bases between. This CDR3 spans 13 amino acids. The sample holds many counts of this clonotype. Arm-PCR with iRepertoire HTBI primers amplified the CDR3 regions for these TCR beta libraries. MiXCR was run by TCRdb on the multiplex PCR reads, yielding one entry per CDR3 protein. This table holds approximately 470,000 distinct CDR3 sequences, 15% to 20% found once. These data were also filed under a second study, of T cells in Graves' hyperthyroidism and ophthalmopathy. That source adds: The hyperthyroidism was newly diagnosed and had lasted under 2 months; the patients were aged 18 to 65.

The TCR sequence derives from a man aged 35-49 years with Graves disease. J is TRBJ2-3 and V is TRBV28, with D tentatively TRBD2 (5 bases). Specimen: peripheral blood mononuclear cells (PBMCs), collected at new diagnosis, from a patient treated with antithyroid drugs. CDR3 amino acids: CASSYGDTDTQYF. CDR3 bases: TGTGCCAGCAGTTACGGGGACACAGATACGCAGTATTTT.